One sample yielded the 3 T cell receptor beta chains listed below, sequenced in a study of beta chain features in type 1 diabetes. Expressed TCRB transcripts were sequenced because the isolated RNA had all been reverse transcribed beforehand. The assay was immunoSEQ multiplex PCR, and TCRdb's table has in-frame clones only and misses some. This table has about 360,000 clones, 10% to 15% appearing once. Sequenced input: naive CD4+ T cells from blood. These receptor sequences come from a man aged 18 to 29 in good health.

This clone appeared a few times. The rearrangement uses TRBV9 and TRBJ2-1, with TRBD1 matching 10 bases. Germline V CDR1 and CDR2: SGDLS, YYNGEE. V was clipped by 3 bases and J by 6 bases; unmatched bases: 6. The CDR3 sequence is 15 residues long. The CDR3 loop is CASSAPGTGVNEQFF. Written as DNA, the CDR3 is TGTGCCAGCAGCGCCCCCGGGACAGGGGTCAATGAGCAGTTCTTC.

The J gene is TRBJ1-6, the V gene TRBV7-2; D not certain. Germline V gene data show CDR1 as SGHTA and CDR2 as FQGNSA. The CDR3 is 12 residues long. V was pared by 2 bases and J by 9 bases, with 5 bases between. CDR3 coding DNA: TGTGCCAGCAGCTTAACTAGTTCACCCCTCCACTTT. This translates into CASSLTSSPLHF.

This clone came up a few times. The V call is TRBV28, the J call TRBJ1-5; a weak D match, TRBD1 (6 bases). Germline V gene data show CDR1 as MDHEN and CDR2 as SYDVKM. The CDR3 is 13 amino acids. Trimming took off 8 bases at V and 0 bases at J, with 8 bases between the two ends. The CDR3 bases are TGTGCCAGCTCGGGACATAGCAATCAGCCCCAGCATTTT. Its translation is CASSGHSNQPQHF.